This TCR beta chain was identified in a study of glioma-infiltrating T cells after dendritic cell vaccination. For the study at large: Samples are from glioblastoma patients in Phase I and II dendritic cell vaccine trials. Dendritic cells derived from monocytes and pulsed with autologous tumor lysate formed the vaccine. The study's findings and limits: TCR clonality showed no direct relationship with survival.

The CDR3 totals 14 residues. Trimming shortened V by 5 bases and J by 0 bases, and 8 bases separated the two germline ends. The germline V gene has CDR1 MNHNY and CDR2 SVGAGI (reference sequence). Noted time point: after dendritic cell vaccination, including at tumor progression/relapse. Only patients with spare fresh-frozen tumor and over two years of follow-up were included. Method: immunoSEQ multiplex PCR; TCRdb's copy keeps in-frame clones and lacks some. The sample contains 65,000 to 80,000 clones, around 86% of which appear only once. Worth noting for this clone: Its antigen is undetermined.

The chain has TRBV6-6 and TRBJ1-3; D gene ambiguous. The sequence was collected from a human donor with glioblastoma. The input for sequencing was blood, taken after dendritic cell vaccination. The CDR3 loop reads CASSHRDSGNTIYF. CDR3 DNA: TGTGCCAGCAGTCACCGGGACTCTGGAAACACCATATATTTT.